The sample holds many counts of the clone carrying this T cell receptor (beta chain). The data originate from a study of Graves' ophthalmopathy and Graves' hyperthyroidism. RNA transcripts were the template, and TCR beta CDR3 regions were amplified from them. The first-round RT-PCR employed HTBI primers together with the Qiagen OneStep RT-PCR kit. A multiplex PCR was then performed as the second round. TCRdb independently ran MiXCR on the multiplex PCR reads; one entry per CDR3 protein. The sample consists of roughly 700,000 distinct CDR3 sequences, approximately 40% of them appearing once. The PBMCs used were ones drawn from approximately 10 ml of fresh peripheral blood. What was sequenced was peripheral blood. The receptor was isolated from an adult man with Graves' ophthalmopathy.

CDR3 sequence: CASSGFETQYF. The CDR3 nucleotides read TGTGCCAGCTCTGGCTTTGAGACCCAGTACTTC. V usage is TRBV7-9 and J usage is TRBJ2-5; D unclear. CDR1 is SEHNR, CDR2 FQNEAQ, per germline (reference sequence). V was cut by 8 bases and J by 5 bases, with 9 bases left in between. The CDR3 totals 11 residues. Looking up the rest from reference TRBV7-9 and TRBJ2-5 gives the full variable domain: DTGVSQNPRHKITKRGQNVTFRCDPISEHNRLYWYRQTLGQGPEFLTYFQNEAQLEKSRLLSDRFSAERPKGSFSTLEIQRTEQGDSAMYLCASSGFETQYFGPGTRLLVL.